The 16 T cell receptor beta chains below come from one sample, sequenced in a study of T cell repertoires in cytomegalovirus infection. TCRdb recomputed calls from the reads with MiXCR, one row per CDR3 protein. The top ten hold over 10% of the sample, which has hundreds of thousands of distinct CDR3 sequences, about a third seen once. Antigen specificity for these receptors is unknown. Sequencing was performed on cultured CD8+ T cells from PBMCs, taken from culture after CMV antigen stimulation. The origin of the receptors is a human donor in good health (CMV status not recorded). Some clones in this sample may be carry-over from other donors' samples.

The genes are TRBV6-6 and TRBJ1-4; 9 nucleotides match TRBD1. This CDR3 has 17 residues. J gave up 2 bases and V 4 bases, and 8 bases lay outside the gene matches. CDR1 MNHNY and CDR2 SVGAGI come from the germline V gene (reference sequence). Here the CDR3 DNA reads TGTGCCAGCAGTTCGGGACAGGGTGGATTCACTAATGAAAAACTGTTTTTT. This gives the protein CASSSGQGGFTNEKLFF.

A few counts support this clonotype. The gene calls are TRBV7-6 and TRBJ2-5; tentatively, D is TRBD1 (5 bases). The CDR3 is 13 residues long. The V and J ends lost 3 bases and 4 bases respectively, with 9 bases between them. Per germline, CDR1 SGHVS and CDR2 FNYEAQ. The CDR3 nucleotides are TGTGCCAGCAGCTTTCAGGGTTTAGAGACCCAGTACTTC. Residues: CASSFQGLETQYF.

This clonotype was detected ten times or more. The genes are TRBV2 and TRBJ2-2; no reliable D call. Germline assignment: CDR1 SNHLY and CDR2 FYNNEI. CDR3 length: 12 residues. V was clipped by 8 bases and J by 3 bases, with 7 bases between them. The CDR3 bases are TGTGCCAGCTCCGAGTACACCGGGGAGCTGTTTTTT. The encoded protein is CASSEYTGELFF.

V and J are TRBV19 and TRBJ1-1; D remains ambiguous. Germline CDR1 and CDR2: LNHDA and SQIVND (reference sequence). The CDR3 length is 16 residues. V was cut by 3 bases and J by 6 bases, with 20 bases left in between. The CDR3, as DNA: TGTGCCAGTAGTATGAGAGACCAGATTTTTCTTTCTGAAGCTTTCTTT. Translation gives CASSMRDQIFLSEAFF.

The chain links TRBV7-9 to TRBJ1-1; D gene ambiguous. V dropped 6 bases and J dropped 0 bases, with 11 bases sitting between them. CDR3 size: 14 residues. Germline lookup yields CDR1 SEHNR and CDR2 FQNEAQ (reference sequence). CDR3 sequence: CASRGDRMNTEAFF. The CDR3 DNA reads TGTGCCAGCAGGGGAGATCGGATGAACACTGAAGCTTTCTTT.

By share, this clonotype ranks as medium-sized. The J gene is TRBJ2-2, the V gene TRBV7-8, with a weak D call TRBD1 (6 bases). Trimming stripped 5 bases from V and 7 bases from J, with 14 bases between. The CDR3 runs to 14 residues. The V gene's germline CDR1 is SGHVS and CDR2 FQNEAQ. CDR3: CASSATRTVGELFF. CDR3 DNA: TGTGCCAGCAGCGCTACCCGGACAGTCGGGGAGCTGTTTTTT. Using reference TRBV7-8 and TRBJ2-2 for the parts outside the CDR3, the full variable domain is GAGVSQSPRYKVAKRGQDVALRCDPISGHVSLFWYQQALGQGPEFLTYFQNEAQLDKSGLPSDRFFAERPEGSVSTLKIQRTQQEDSAVYLCASSATRTVGELFFGEGSRLTVL.

This clonotype was seen a few times. V and J are TRBV28 and TRBJ1-2; 7 bases line up with TRBD1. The CDR3 length is 14 residues. With 7 bases clipped from V and 4 bases from J, the junction kept 9 bases outside the gene matches. The germline V gene has CDR1 MDHEN and CDR2 SYDVKM. The CDR3 DNA sequence: TGTGCCAGCACGGGGGAGTCAGGGGGCTATGGCTACACCTTC. This translates into CASTGESGGYGYTF.

This clonotype was seen a few times. V usage is TRBV10-2 and J usage is TRBJ1-1; perhaps TRBD1 as D (6 bases). With 5 bases removed from V and 1 base from J, the gap between germline ends came to 11 bases. CDR3 size: 14 residues. Germline assignment: CDR1 WSHSY and CDR2 SAAADI. The CDR3, as DNA: TGCGCCAGCAGTAGAGGACAGCCGAACACTGAAGCTTTCTTT. Protein: CASSRGQPNTEAFF.

This clonotype has just a few counts. CDR3 DNA: TGTGCCAGCAGCCCCCGACTAGCGACAGATACGCAGTATTTT. Translating gives CASSPRLATDTQYF. The V call is TRBV7-9, the J call TRBJ2-3; 8 bases align to TRBD2. Germline CDR1 SEHNR, CDR2 FQNEAQ (reference sequence). CDR3 length: 14 residues. V lost 5 bases and J lost 3; bases outside the gene matches: 4. The whole variable domain, filled in from reference TRBV7-9 and TRBJ2-3, reads DTGVSQNPRHKITKRGQNVTFRCDPISEHNRLYWYRQTLGQGPEFLTYFQNEAQLEKSRLLSDRFSAERPKGSFSTLEIQRTEQGDSAMYLCASSPRLATDTQYFGPGTRLTVL.

This clonotype was counted only a few times. CDR3 in DNA: TGTGCCAGCAGTTCAACCGGGACAGGGGTTTTCAATGAGCAGTTCTTC. Translated, it gives CASSSTGTGVFNEQFF. This sequence joins TRBV27 and TRBJ2-1, with 10 bases identical to TRBD1. CDR3 length equals 16 residues. CDR1 is MNHEY, CDR2 SMNVEV, per germline (reference sequence). The ends lost 4 bases at V and 6 bases at J; junction bases unmatched: 9.

The rearrangement joins TRBV29-1 to TRBJ2-3; no firm D call. V lost 6 bases and J 2 bases, leaving 21 bases between the germline ends. Germline CDR1 reads SQVTM; CDR2 reads ANQGSEA. This CDR3 spans 16 amino acids. CDR3 nucleotides: TGCAGCGTGCTAAAAAACTCCCGAAGACACACAGATACGCAGTATTTT. Its protein is CSVLKNSRRHTDTQYF.

This chain joins TRBV19 and TRBJ1-1; 9 bases fit TRBD1. The length of the CDR3 is 15 residues. The V segment lost 5 bases and the J segment 1 base; nucleotides outside the gene matches: 5. Germline values: CDR1 LNHDA, CDR2 SQIVND (reference sequence). CDR3 loop: CASSPGTGKNTEAFF. DNA of the CDR3: TGTGCCAGTAGTCCCGGGACAGGGAAGAACACTGAAGCTTTCTTT.

The genes are TRBV2 and TRBJ2-3; 10 positions agree with TRBD2. CDR1 and CDR2 (germline): SNHLY, FYNNEI. The V gene end was trimmed by 0 bases and the J gene end by 3 bases; junction bases not matched to a gene: 3. This CDR3 has 16 amino acids. The chain's CDR3 is CASSEAVAGGTDTQYF. The CDR3 region has the DNA TGTGCCAGCAGTGAAGCGGTAGCGGGGGGTACAGATACGCAGTATTTT.

A word on this clonotype: It may be a read error: a sequence one base away is much more abundant. The genes are TRBV6-1 and TRBJ2-2, with 7 bases that match TRBD2. Germline lookup yields CDR1 MNHNS and CDR2 SASEGT. V was clipped by 0 bases and J by 7 bases; unmatched bases: 14. This CDR3 has 18 amino acids. The CDR3 protein is CASSEAGLVGPEDGELFF. The CDR3 DNA is TGTGCCAGCAGTGAAGCCGGACTAGTGGGGCCGGAGGACGGGGAGCTGTTTTTT.

Regarding this clonotype: This could be a read error, since a much larger clone is one nucleotide away. This chain connects TRBV7-6 to TRBJ2-1; D is undetermined. This CDR3 has 16 residues. Germline CDR1 is SGHVS and CDR2 is FNYEAQ. CDR3 DNA sequence: TGTGCCAGCAGCTCAAGCTTCGGCCAGCCGATCAATGAGCAGTTGTTC. It translates to CASSSSFGQPINEQLF.

This clonotype appeared many times. As DNA, the CDR3 is TGTGCCAGCAGCGCGAGTGGGGGGACAGGCTCCTACGAGCAGTACGTC. It specifies CASSASGGTGSYEQYV. The V call is TRBV7-9, the J call TRBJ2-7; TRBD1 aligns across 8 bases. CDR3 size: 16 residues. Germline assignment: CDR1 SEHNR and CDR2 FQNEAQ (reference sequence). With V trimmed by 5 bases and J by 0 bases, 9 bases remained unmatched.